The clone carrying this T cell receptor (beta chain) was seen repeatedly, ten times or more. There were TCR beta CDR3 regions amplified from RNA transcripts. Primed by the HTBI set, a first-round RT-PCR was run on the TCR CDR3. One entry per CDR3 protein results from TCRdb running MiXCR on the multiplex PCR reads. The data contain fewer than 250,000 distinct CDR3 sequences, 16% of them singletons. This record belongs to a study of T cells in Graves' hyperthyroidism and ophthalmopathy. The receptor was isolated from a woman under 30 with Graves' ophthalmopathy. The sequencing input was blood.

The CDR3 reads CASSYSSGGSLQEDTQYF. CDR3 in DNA: TGTGCCAGCAGTTACTCTAGCGGGGGGAGCCTACAGGAAGATACGCAGTATTTT. The gene calls are TRBV6-5 and TRBJ2-3, with 10 bases that match TRBD2. The V gene end was trimmed by 0 bases and the J gene end by 5 bases; junction bases not matched to a gene: 11. The germline CDR1 and CDR2 sequences are MNHEY and SVGAGI. The CDR3 has 18 residues.